This TCR beta chain was recorded in a study of control samples from healthy donors and cancer patients. The junction had 8 bases not matched to a gene; V was cut back by 6 bases and J by 4 bases. CDR1 is SNHLY and CDR2 is FYNNEI in the germline V gene. The CDR3 spans 16 residues. TCRdb keeps only in-frame clones here, not all; method: immunoSEQ multiplex PCR. The sample lists some 120,000 clones, around nine tenths occurring once. This clone occurred once. The sequencing sample was made of blood. This sequence joins TRBV2 and TRBJ2-1, with TRBD2 identical over 11 bases. The clonotype comes from a man between 18 and 29 years old in good health. The CDR3 coding sequence is TGTGCCAGCAGCGGACTAGCGGGTTTGGTATACAATGAGCAGTTCTTC. It translates to CASSGLAGLVYNEQFF.